Each of the 20 T cell receptor beta chains below was sequenced from the same sample in a study of blood T cells in healthy people across ages. Combining a sample-barcoded 5' primer with a J-beta primer mix, a second PCR ran for 7 to 11 cycles. One entry per CDR3 protein, called by TCRdb with MiXCR from the 5' RACE reads. The sample lists around 1,700,000 distinct CDR3 sequences; about 28% were seen once. Sequenced: blood. These receptors all stem from a woman under 40 in good health.

On this clonotype: A much larger clone differs from this one at a single base, so this may be a read error. The chain joins TRBV7-2 to TRBJ2-1; D remains ambiguous. The J call is in doubt because the DNA end fits TRBJ2-7 better. CDR1 is SGHTA and CDR2 is FQGNSA in the germline V gene. The CDR3 runs to 14 residues. The CDR3 region is CASSLGREANEQYF. The CDR3 region has the DNA TGTGCCAGCAGCTTAGGACGAGAGGCCAATGAGCAGTACTTC.

This clonotype was seen repeatedly, ten times or more. This CDR3 reads CASSLLGVKNIQYF. The CDR3 DNA reads as TGTGCCAGCAGTTTGTTAGGGGTCAAAAACATTCAGTACTTC. V is TRBV12-3 or TRBV12-4 and J is TRBJ2-4; perhaps TRBD1 as D (5 bases). The CDR3 has 14 amino acids. V dropped 3 bases and J dropped 3 bases, with 9 bases sitting between them.

The chain combines TRBV30 with TRBJ1-2; D gene unclear. Trimming shortened V by 2 bases and J by 7 bases, and 14 bases separated the two germline ends. The CDR3 totals 13 residues. Germline V gene sequence: CDR1 GTSNPN, CDR2 SVGIG (reference sequence). The CDR3 loop is CAWSPWASPGYTF. The CDR3 nucleotides read TGTGCCTGGAGTCCATGGGCCTCTCCTGGCTACACCTTC. Full variable domain (outside the CDR3, taken from reference TRBV30 and TRBJ1-2): SQTIHQWPATLVQPVGSPLSLECTVEGTSNPNLYWYRQAAGRGLQLLFYSVGIGQISSEVPQNLSASRPQDRQFILSSKKLLLSDSGFYLCAWSPWASPGYTFGSGTRLTVV.

The chain combines TRBV4-3 with TRBJ1-3; a possible D gene is TRBD1 (6 bases). The CDR3 extends over 16 amino acids. Trimming removed 2 bases from V and 2 bases from J, with 13 bases in between. The V gene's germline CDR1 is LGHNA and CDR2 YSLEER. The CDR3 bases are TGCGCCAGCAGCCAATCTACAGGGAATCCTGGAAACACCATATATTTT. Its protein is CASSQSTGNPGNTIYF.

Points on this clonotype: A much larger clone differs from this one at a single base, so this may be a read error. The rearrangement joins TRBV10-2 to TRBJ2-5; the D is unclear. V lost 3 bases, J lost 3 bases, and 8 bases lay in between. Looked up from germline, CDR1 is WSHSY and CDR2 is SAAADI. This CDR3 comprises 13 residues. The CDR3 nucleotides read TGCGCCAGCAGTGACCGATTGAAAGAGACCCAGTACTTC. It specifies CASSDRLKETQYF.

With regard to this clonotype: One end of the junction does not line up with germline, which may come from a read error. The chain combines TRBV12-3 or TRBV12-4 with TRBJ2-3; the D gene could be TRBD1 or TRBD2 (5 bases each). CDR3 length: 13 residues. CDR3 sequence (DNA): TGTGCCAGCAGTTTCCGGGGCACAGATGCGCAGTATTTT. This codes for CASSFRGTDAQYF.

This clonotype has a handful of counts. J is TRBJ2-5 and V is TRBV20-1, with TRBD2 identical over 13 bases. The end of the DNA aligns better with TRBJ2-7, so the J call may be wrong. In germline, CDR1 is DFQATT, CDR2 SNEGSKA (reference sequence). The CDR3 contains 14 residues. The CDR3 here is CSAERTSGSYEQYF. The CDR3 DNA is TGCAGTGCCGAAAGGACTAGCGGGAGTTACGAGCAGTACTTC.

Only a few counts were recorded for this clonotype. The J gene is TRBJ2-2, the V gene TRBV6-5; weak D call: TRBD1 (7 bases). Trimming stripped 6 bases from V and 5 bases from J, with 13 bases between. The CDR3 has 14 residues. Per germline, CDR1 MNHEY and CDR2 SVGAGI. The CDR3 region is CASSSRGDTGELFF. CDR3 bases: TGTGCCAGCAGCAGCAGGGGGGATACCGGGGAGCTGTTTTTT.

Note on this clonotype: A read error may be the cause here, since a much bigger clone is one base away. This sequence joins TRBV12-3 or TRBV12-4 and TRBJ2-5, with TRBD1 matching 7 bases. This CDR3 has 14 residues. This CDR3 reads CASSIGTAQETQDF. The CDR3, as DNA: TGTGCCAGCAGTATCGGGACAGCTCAAGAGACCCAGGACTTC.

V gene TRBV7-2 combines with J gene TRBJ2-1; 12 nucleotides agree with TRBD2. There are 16 residues in the CDR3. The J segment lost 6 bases and the V segment lost 4 bases, leaving 7 bases of the junction unmatched. The germline CDR1 and CDR2 sequences are SGHTA and FQGNSA. The CDR3 bases are TGTGCCAGCAGCTCCTTCGCGGGACTAGCGGGCAATGAGCAGTTCTTC. As protein: CASSSFAGLAGNEQFF. Supplemented by reference TRBV7-2 and TRBJ2-1, the full variable domain reads GAGVSQSPSNKVTEKGKDVELRCDPISGHTALYWYRQSLGQGLEFLIYFQGNSAPDKSGLPSDRFSAERTGGSVSTLTIQRTQQEDSAVYLCASSSFAGLAGNEQFFGPGTRLTVL.

A single count supports this clonotype. Relative to the germline gene, one junction end is altered; a read error may explain this. CDR3 region: CASSLSSGEKKTQCF. The CDR3 DNA reads as TGTGCCAGCAGCTTGTCTAGCGGGGAGAAAAAGACCCAGTGCTTC. The chain couples TRBV11-2 to TRBJ2-5; 9 positions agree with TRBD2. Germline V gene lookup returns CDR1 SGHAT and CDR2 FQNNGV. This CDR3 has 15 amino acids.

The chain is built from TRBV5-1 and TRBJ2-1; 12 positions match TRBD1. CDR3 size: 19 residues. The V gene's germline CDR1 is SGHRS and CDR2 YFSETQ. After removal of 2 bases from V and 0 bases from J, the junction contained 9 bases not matched to a gene. CDR3 sequence reads: CASSLGTGGSLSSYNEQFF. The CDR3 bases are TGCGCCAGCAGCTTAGGGACAGGGGGCTCCTTGAGCTCCTACAATGAGCAGTTCTTC.

Only a few counts were recorded for this clonotype. The chain combines TRBV4-3 with TRBJ1-5, with TRBD1 identical over 7 bases. The trim removed 0 bases at V and 4 bases at J, leaving 9 bases unmatched. Germline V gives CDR1 LGHNA, CDR2 YSLEER. CDR3 size: 17 residues. CDR3 bases: TGCGCCAGCAGCCAAGATCTCGAGGACAGGAGAAATCAGCCCCAGCATTTT. Translation gives CASSQDLEDRRNQPQHF.

This clonotype showed up many times. The rearrangement links TRBV3-1 to TRBJ2-7, with 11 nucleotides matching TRBD2. The V gene end was trimmed by 0 bases and the J gene end by 0 bases; junction bases not matched to a gene: 1. The CDR3 totals 16 residues. The germline V gene has CDR1 LGHDT and CDR2 YNNKEL (reference sequence). The DNA for the CDR3 is TGTGCCAGCAGCCAAGAAACTAGCGGGAGCTCCTACGAGCAGTACTTC. Protein: CASSQETSGSSYEQYF.

Only a few counts were recorded for this clonotype. This sequence joins TRBV24-1 and TRBJ2-7; D gene uncertain. Germline-derived CDR1 and CDR2 are KGHDR and SFDVKD. The CDR3 has 13 amino acids. The ends were cut back, 5 bases at V and 0 bases at J, with 7 bases in the middle. Written as DNA, the CDR3 is TGTGCCACCAGTGGCGTAGGCTCCTACGAGCAGTACTTC. It specifies CATSGVGSYEQYF.

This clonotype was observed a handful of times. The chain carries TRBV6-6 and TRBJ1-2, with D tentatively TRBD1 (6 bases). Trimming took 2 bases from V and 7 from J, leaving 20 bases between them. The CDR3 consists of 16 residues. Germline V gene sequence: CDR1 MNHNY, CDR2 SVGAGI (reference sequence). The CDR3: CASSYGRGRGGGGYTF. Here the CDR3 DNA reads TGTGCCAGCAGTTACGGGAGGGGCAGGGGAGGAGGTGGCTACACCTTC.

The V gene is TRBV9, the J gene TRBJ1-2; no firm D call. From germline, CDR1 is SGDLS and CDR2 YYNGEE. V was shortened by 1 base and J by 10 bases, with 11 bases between the two germline ends. The CDR3 has 12 residues. The CDR3 DNA is TGTGCCAGCAGCGTACGCAGGTGGGACTACACCTTC. Its protein product is CASSVRRWDYTF.

CDR3 bases: TGTGCCAGCATTCCCGCTAGCGGATACAATGAGCAGTTCTTC. Its translation is CASIPASGYNEQFF. This chain joins TRBV5-6 and TRBJ2-1, with 7 positions matching TRBD2. Unmatched junction bases numbered 7, after V lost 6 bases and J lost 4 bases. There are 14 residues in the CDR3. Germline CDR1 SGHDT, CDR2 YYEEEE.

This clonotype was detected ten times or more. The rearrangement links TRBV2 to TRBJ2-1; 12 positions match TRBD2. The trim removed 6 bases at V and 9 bases at J, leaving 6 bases unmatched. The CDR3 totals 14 residues. CDR1 and CDR2 from the germline V gene are SNHLY and FYNNEI. CDR3 protein: CASRASGGASEQFF. CDR3 sequence (DNA): TGTGCCAGCAGGGCTAGCGGGGGGGCGAGTGAGCAGTTCTTC. The variable domain in full, completed from reference TRBV2 and TRBJ2-1, reads EPEVTQTPSHQVTQMGQEVILRCVPISNHLYFYWYRQILGQKVEFLVSFYNNEISEKSEIFDDQFSVERPDGSNFTLKIRSTKLEDSAMYFCASRASGGASEQFFGPGTRLTVL.

This clonotype occurred once. The CDR3 DNA reads as TGTGCCAGCAGCCAACGGGACCGCCTGGGTGAGCAGTTCTTC. It codes for CASSQRDRLGEQFF. The chain couples TRBV11-3 to TRBJ2-1; D may match TRBD1 or TRBD2 (5 bases each). The CDR3 covers 14 residues. CDR1 is SGHNT, CDR2 YENEEA, per germline. Trimming took 5 bases from V and 9 from J, leaving 17 bases between them.